The 8 T cell receptor beta chains in this list originate from one sample, sequenced in a study of T cells after yellow fever vaccination. MiXCR, applied by TCRdb to the 5' RACE reads, yields one record per CDR3 protein. The data show 170,000 or so distinct CDR3 sequences, 5.5% to 7.5% seen once. The material was CD4+ T cells sorted from PBMCs, obtained on the day of the first yellow fever vaccination. The receptors were sampled from a man between 18 and 35 years old who received the YFV17D yellow fever vaccine.

This clonotype was seen at least ten times. The chain uses TRBV4-3 and TRBJ2-2; D is unclear. The V end was cut by 0 bases, the J end by 0 bases, with 5 bases between. Germline loops: CDR1 LGHNA, CDR2 YSLEER. The CDR3 length is 15 residues. The CDR3 coding sequence is TGCGCCAGCAGCCAAGATCCAGCGAACACCGGGGAGCTGTTTTTT. Residues: CASSQDPANTGELFF.

This clonotype occurred many times. V and J are TRBV5-1 and TRBJ2-1, with D unclear. The V end lost 5 bases, the J end lost 0 bases, and 12 bases lay between the germline ends. The CDR3 has 15 residues. Germline V CDR1 and CDR2: SGHRS, YFSETQ. CDR3 sequence (DNA): TGCGCCAGCAGAGTGGGTGGCGGCTCCTACAATGAGCAGTTCTTC. Translating it yields CASRVGGGSYNEQFF.

This clonotype has at least ten counts. J is TRBJ1-4 and V is TRBV20-1; perhaps TRBD1 as D (6 bases). Germline CDR1 and CDR2: DFQATT and SNEGSKA (reference sequence). V was clipped by 3 bases and J by 4 bases, with 9 bases between them. The CDR3 totals 13 residues. CDR3 region: CSARDSLNEKLFF. The CDR3 DNA follows: TGCAGTGCTAGGGACAGCCTTAATGAAAAACTGTTTTTT.

Of note for this clonotype: Being one base from a much bigger clone, this may be a read error. The CDR3 DNA sequence: TGTGCCAGCAGCCCCGACAGTGAAATCCAGTATTTT. Its translation: CASSPDSEIQYF. The V call is TRBV7-2, the J call TRBJ2-3, with TRBD1 as a possible D gene (5 bases). The CDR3 has 12 residues. Germline-derived CDR1 and CDR2 are SGHTA and FQGNSA. The V gene lost 5 bases and the J gene lost 12 bases, with 15 bases spanning the gap.

The chain couples TRBV12-3 or TRBV12-4 to TRBJ2-7; D is unresolved. The CDR3 has 14 amino acids. Trimming cost V 2 bases and J 1 base, with 9 bases left between them. The CDR3 sequence: CASSLRDNSYEQYF. The CDR3 nucleotides read TGTGCCAGCAGTTTAAGGGATAATTCCTACGAGCAGTACTTC.

This clonotype was seen a few times. The chain has TRBV7-2 and TRBJ2-1, with D perhaps TRBD1 or TRBD2 (7 bases each). The V end lost 4 bases, the J end lost 4 bases, and 14 bases lay between the germline ends. The CDR3 is 15 amino acids. Germline loops: CDR1 SGHTA, CDR2 FQGNSA. The CDR3 protein is CASSSGGGSYNEQFF. The CDR3 bases are TGTGCCAGCAGCTCAGGGGGGGGGTCATACAATGAGCAGTTCTTC.

The chain joins TRBV10-3 to TRBJ1-2; a weak D match, TRBD1 (5 bases). Germline CDR1 ENHRY, CDR2 SYGVKD. V was pared by 10 bases and J by 4 bases, with 19 bases between. This CDR3 region has 14 residues. CDR3 DNA: TGTGCCACCCGCGGAACGGGGGGGACCTATGGCTACACCTTC. Translated, it gives CATRGTGGTYGYTF.

This clonotype has a handful of counts. The V and J genes are TRBV5-4 and TRBJ1-1; D call uncertain. V was cut by 0 bases and J by 0 bases, with 6 bases left in between. This CDR3 contains 14 residues. Per the germline V gene, CDR1 is SGHNT and CDR2 is YYREEE (reference sequence). CDR3 sequence reads: CASSLERVNTEAFF. The CDR3 bases are TGTGCCAGCAGCTTGGAGCGGGTGAACACTGAAGCTTTCTTT.